A single sample gave rise to the 5 T cell receptor beta chains below, sequenced in a study of CD8 T cells in Susac syndrome. An amount of RNA that ranged from 0.5 to 1 ug was reverse transcribed with random hexamers. TCRdb independently ran MiXCR on the immunoSEQ multiplex PCR reads; one entry per CDR3 protein. Counted here are approximately 220,000 distinct CDR3 sequences, roughly 92% occurring once; the ten biggest clones make up roughly 0.13%. The sequenced sample was CD8+ T cells from PBMCs. Source of these receptors: a human donor with multiple sclerosis.

This chain links TRBV9 with TRBJ2-3; possibly TRBD2 for D (6 bases). This CDR3 is built from 14 residues. Per germline, CDR1 SGDLS and CDR2 YYNGEE. Trimming stripped 4 bases from V and 4 bases from J, with 13 bases between. The CDR3 is CASSYAGQSDTQYF. The CDR3, as DNA: TGTGCCAGCAGCTATGCGGGGCAGTCAGATACGCAGTATTTT. Combining the CDR3 with reference TRBV9 and TRBJ2-3 gives the whole variable domain DSGVTQTPKHLITATGQRVTLRCSPRSGDLSVYWYQQSLDQGLQFLIQYYNGEERAKGNILERFSAQQFPDLHSELNLSSLELGDSALYFCASSYAGQSDTQYFGPGTRLTVL.

The V and J genes are TRBV12-3 or TRBV12-4 and TRBJ2-1, with 9 bases fitting TRBD1. Trimming took 5 bases from V and 6 from J; bases not matched to a gene: 2. The CDR3 covers 13 residues. The CDR3 is CASSPTGGNEQFF. The CDR3 bases are TGTGCCAGCAGTCCGACAGGGGGCAATGAGCAGTTCTTC.

This rearrangement joins TRBV20-1 to TRBJ2-2; unclear D gene. CDR1 and CDR2 from the germline V gene are DFQATT and SNEGSKA (reference sequence). The CDR3 runs to 12 residues. V lost 6 bases and J lost 6, with 11 bases in between. CDR3 residues: CSALRAPGELFF. The CDR3 bases are TGCAGTGCCCTTAGGGCACCCGGGGAGCTGTTTTTT.

This chain links TRBV24-1 with TRBJ2-2; D perhaps matches TRBD2 (6 bases). The CDR3 consists of 14 residues. The germline V gene encodes CDR1 KGHDR and CDR2 SFDVKD. The ends were cut back, 6 bases at V and 6 bases at J, with 13 bases in the middle. The CDR3 region has the DNA TGTGCCACCAGTCCAACCGGGAGCCCCGGGGAGCTGTTTTTT. Translation gives CATSPTGSPGELFF.

The rearrangement uses TRBV7-6 and TRBJ1-2; weak D call: TRBD1 (6 bases). Trimming stripped 3 bases from V and 2 bases from J, with 13 bases between. The CDR3 is made up of 15 amino acids. CDR1 and CDR2 from the germline V gene are SGHVS and FNYEAQ. The CDR3 spells CASSFPGHLNYGYTF. The CDR3 DNA is TGTGCCAGCAGCTTTCCGGGACACCTAAACTATGGCTACACCTTC.